This entry lists 12 T cell receptor beta chains sequenced from one sample in a study of Graves' ophthalmopathy and Graves' hyperthyroidism. The authors amplified TCR beta CDR3 regions, and they did so from RNA transcripts for repertoire sequencing. In the first round, RT-PCR was carried out with HTBI primers, and a multiplex PCR formed the second round. TCRdb redid the calling of the multiplex PCR reads with MiXCR, one entry per CDR3 protein. This sample has hundreds of thousands of distinct CDR3 sequences, with about 24% found just once. Material: peripheral blood. All receptors derive from a woman between 18 and 29 years old with stable Graves' hyperthyroidism. Some clones in this sample may be carry-over from other donors' samples.

The chain has TRBV24-1 and TRBJ2-5, with TRBD1 matching over 7 bases. Germline V gives CDR1 KGHDR, CDR2 SFDVKD. The CDR3 is 15 residues long. After removal of 3 bases from V and 2 bases from J, the junction contained 5 bases not matched to a gene. The DNA for the CDR3 is TGTGCCACCAGTGATGACAGGGTACCTCAAGAGACCCAGTACTTC. Translating gives CATSDDRVPQETQYF.

This clonotype was counted many times. The chain joins TRBV6-1 to TRBJ2-5, with 7 bases aligning to TRBD1. Unmatched junction bases numbered 15, after V lost 10 bases and J lost 7 bases. Looked up from germline, CDR1 is MNHNS and CDR2 is SASEGT. The CDR3 has 14 amino acids. The CDR3 protein is CATLRQGAVGTQYF. In nucleotides, the CDR3 is TGTGCCACCCTCCGACAGGGAGCCGTCGGGACCCAGTACTTC.

This clonotype came up many times. The rearrangement joins TRBV7-6 to TRBJ1-5, with 10 bases identical to TRBD1. The CDR3 consists of 15 residues. J gave up 4 bases and V 7 bases, and 7 bases lay outside the gene matches. Per germline, CDR1 SGHVS and CDR2 FNYEAQ. CDR3 protein: CASTQGQGGNQPQHF. CDR3 DNA sequence: TGTGCCAGCACCCAAGGACAGGGGGGGAATCAGCCCCAGCATTTT.

Ten or more counts support this clonotype. The V gene is TRBV7-2, the J gene TRBJ1-2; 7 nucleotides agree with TRBD1. Germline V CDR1 and CDR2: SGHTA, FQGNSA. With 4 bases clipped from V and 3 bases from J, the junction kept 2 bases outside the gene matches. The CDR3 runs 13 residues. CDR3 loop: CASSSGQYYGYTF. CDR3 sequence (DNA): TGTGCCAGCAGCTCGGGACAGTACTATGGCTACACCTTC.

This clonotype showed up many times. This chain's CDR3 is CASSFRIGGSETQYF. CDR3 nucleotides: TGTGCCAGCAGCTTCCGGATAGGGGGCTCAGAGACCCAGTACTTC. The V gene is TRBV11-3, the J gene TRBJ2-5; 7 bases agree with TRBD1. This CDR3 has 15 residues. Germline V gives CDR1 SGHNT, CDR2 YENEEA. V lost 3 bases and J lost 4; bases outside the gene matches: 8.

The sample holds many counts of this clonotype. The V gene is TRBV19, the J gene TRBJ1-2; 7 bases line up with TRBD1. CDR1 and CDR2 (germline): LNHDA, SQIVND (reference sequence). Germline trimming cut 5 bases from V and 4 bases from J; bases unmatched to any gene: 10. There are 15 residues in the CDR3. CDR3 sequence: CASSVAGGTSYGYTF. The CDR3 nucleotides read TGTGCCAGTAGTGTAGCAGGGGGAACCTCCTATGGCTACACCTTC. Drawing the rest from reference TRBV19 and TRBJ1-2, the complete variable domain is DGGITQSPKYLFRKEGQNVTLSCEQNLNHDAMYWYRQDPGQGLRLIYYSQIVNDFQKGDIAEGYSVSREKKESFPLTVTSAQKNPTAFYLCASSVAGGTSYGYTFGSGTRLTVV.

At least ten counts were recorded for this clonotype. V usage is TRBV27 and J usage is TRBJ1-1; D call uncertain. The germline V gene has CDR1 MNHEY and CDR2 SMNVEV (reference sequence). This CDR3 has 13 residues. The V end was cut by 5 bases, the J end by 9 bases, with 16 bases between. The CDR3 nucleotides read TGTGCCAGCAGTGATTCGGAGGTACGCCAAGCTTTCTTT. It yields the protein CASSDSEVRQAFF.

V gene TRBV18 combines with J gene TRBJ2-5, with 9 bases that match TRBD1. The V segment lost 3 bases and the J segment 5 bases; nucleotides outside the gene matches: 7. The V gene's germline CDR1 is KGHSH and CDR2 LQKENI. This CDR3 comprises 15 residues. In DNA form, the CDR3 reads TGTGCCAGCTCACCGCCGGGACAGGGATTTGAGACCCAGTACTTC. Its protein is CASSPPGQGFETQYF.

Comment on this clonotype: The final CDR3 position lacks the conserved phenylalanine or tryptophan, pointing to a likely read error. The chain carries TRBV12-3 or TRBV12-4 and TRBJ2-7; D unclear. The CDR3 has 13 amino acids. Trimming left V 3 bases short and J 1 base short, with 7 bases between. CDR3 coding DNA: TGTGCCAGCAGTTTTGTCACGTCCTACGAGCAGTACTCC. Protein product: CASSFVTSYEQYS.

The V call is TRBV6-1, the J call TRBJ2-7; 8 nucleotides align to TRBD2. Germline trimming cut 6 bases from V and 1 base from J; bases unmatched to any gene: 5. Germline lookup yields CDR1 MNHNS and CDR2 SASEGT. The CDR3 consists of 14 residues. CDR3 loop: CASSFGGASYEQYF. The CDR3 coding sequence is TGTGCCAGCAGCTTCGGGGGGGCATCCTACGAGCAGTACTTC.

At least ten counts were recorded for this clonotype. The gene calls are TRBV6-2 or TRBV6-3 and TRBJ1-2, with a tentative D call TRBD1 (5 bases). There are 18 residues in the CDR3. In germline, CDR1 is MNHEY, CDR2 SVGEGT. Trimming left V 6 bases short and J 0 bases short, with 23 bases between. The chain's CDR3 is CASRRLPRDGASNYGYTF. DNA of the CDR3: TGTGCCAGCAGGCGTTTACCCCGGGACGGCGCCTCTAACTATGGCTACACCTTC.

The rearrangement links TRBV6-5 to TRBJ2-3; 7 bases match TRBD2. The CDR3 is 13 amino acids. Germline CDR1 is MNHEY and CDR2 is SVGAGI. The ends lost 4 bases at V and 6 bases at J; junction bases unmatched: 4. CDR3 nucleotide sequence: TGTGCCAGCAGTTTTACTAGCGAGGATACGCAGTATTTT. This translates into CASSFTSEDTQYF.